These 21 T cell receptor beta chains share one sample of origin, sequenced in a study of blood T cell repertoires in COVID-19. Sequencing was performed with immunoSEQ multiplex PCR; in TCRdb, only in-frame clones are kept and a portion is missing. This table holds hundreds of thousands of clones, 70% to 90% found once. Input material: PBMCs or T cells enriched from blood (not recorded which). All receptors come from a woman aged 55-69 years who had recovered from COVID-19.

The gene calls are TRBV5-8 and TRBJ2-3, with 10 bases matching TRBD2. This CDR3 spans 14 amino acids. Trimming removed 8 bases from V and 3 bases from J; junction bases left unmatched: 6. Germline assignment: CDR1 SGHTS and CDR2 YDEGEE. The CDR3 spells CASRSGGATDTQYF. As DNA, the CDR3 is TGTGCCAGTCGAAGCGGGGGGGCGACAGATACGCAGTATTTT.

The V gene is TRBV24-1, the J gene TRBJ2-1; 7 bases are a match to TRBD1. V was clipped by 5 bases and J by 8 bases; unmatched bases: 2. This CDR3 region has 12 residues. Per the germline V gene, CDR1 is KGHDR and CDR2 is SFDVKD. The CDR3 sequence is CATSAQGDEQFF. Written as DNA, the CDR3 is TGTGCCACCAGTGCGCAGGGGGATGAGCAGTTCTTC.

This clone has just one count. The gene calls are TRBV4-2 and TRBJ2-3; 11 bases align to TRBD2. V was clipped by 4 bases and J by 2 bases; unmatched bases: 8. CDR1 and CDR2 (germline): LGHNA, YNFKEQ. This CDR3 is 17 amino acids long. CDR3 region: CASSRQTSGEFTDTQYF. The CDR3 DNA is TGTGCCAGCAGCCGGCAGACTAGCGGGGAGTTCACAGATACGCAGTATTTT.

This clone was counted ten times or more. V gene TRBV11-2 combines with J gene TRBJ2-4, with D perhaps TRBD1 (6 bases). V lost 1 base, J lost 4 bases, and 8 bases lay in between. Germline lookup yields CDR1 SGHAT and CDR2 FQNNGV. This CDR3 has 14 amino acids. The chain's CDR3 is CASSLGTGKNIQYF. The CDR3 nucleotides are TGTGCCAGCAGCTTAGGAACAGGGAAAAACATTCAGTACTTC.

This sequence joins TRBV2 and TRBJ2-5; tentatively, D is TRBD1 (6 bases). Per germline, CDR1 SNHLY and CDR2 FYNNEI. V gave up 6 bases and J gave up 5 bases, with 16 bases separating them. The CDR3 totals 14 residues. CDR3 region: CASSARQAQETQYF. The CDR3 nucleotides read TGTGCCAGCAGCGCCCGACAGGCCCAGGAGACCCAGTACTTC.

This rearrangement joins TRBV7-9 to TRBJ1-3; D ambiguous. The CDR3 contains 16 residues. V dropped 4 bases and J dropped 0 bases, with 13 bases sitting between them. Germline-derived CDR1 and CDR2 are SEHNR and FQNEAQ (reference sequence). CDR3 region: CASSSMAQSSGNTIYF. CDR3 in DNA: TGTGCCAGCAGCTCAATGGCACAGAGCTCTGGAAACACCATATATTTT.

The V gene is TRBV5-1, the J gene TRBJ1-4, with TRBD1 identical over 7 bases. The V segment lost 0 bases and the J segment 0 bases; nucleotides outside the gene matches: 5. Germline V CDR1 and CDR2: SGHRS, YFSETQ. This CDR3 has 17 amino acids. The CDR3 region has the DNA TGCGCCAGCAGCTTGGTACAGGGGACAGCAACTAATGAAAAACTGTTTTTT. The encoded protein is CASSLVQGTATNEKLFF.

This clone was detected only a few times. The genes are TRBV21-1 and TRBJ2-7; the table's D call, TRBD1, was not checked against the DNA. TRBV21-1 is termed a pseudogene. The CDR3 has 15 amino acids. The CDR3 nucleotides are TGTGCCAGCAGCAAAAGGTCAGGGATTCGTCGCGAGCAGTACTTC. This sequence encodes CASSKRSGIRREQYF.

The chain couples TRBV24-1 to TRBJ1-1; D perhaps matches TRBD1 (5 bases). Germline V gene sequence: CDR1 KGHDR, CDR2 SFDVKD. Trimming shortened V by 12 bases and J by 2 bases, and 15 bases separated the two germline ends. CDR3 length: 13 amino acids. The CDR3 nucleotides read TGTGCCCACGGGGGAGGGGTTAACACTGAAGCTTTCTTT. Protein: CAHGGGVNTEAFF.

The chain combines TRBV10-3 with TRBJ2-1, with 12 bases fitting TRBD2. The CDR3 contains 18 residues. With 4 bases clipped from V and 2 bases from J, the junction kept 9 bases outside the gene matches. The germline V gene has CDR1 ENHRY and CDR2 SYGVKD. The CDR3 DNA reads TGTGCCATCAGTGGGCTAGCGGGGGGGCTTTCCACCTACAATGAGCAGTTCTTC. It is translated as CAISGLAGGLSTYNEQFF.

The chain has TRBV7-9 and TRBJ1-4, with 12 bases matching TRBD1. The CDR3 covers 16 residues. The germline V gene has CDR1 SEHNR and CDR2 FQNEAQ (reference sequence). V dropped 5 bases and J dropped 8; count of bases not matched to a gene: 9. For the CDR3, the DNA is TGTGCCAGCAGCCCACAGGGGACAGGGGGCCGGGAAAAACTGTTTTTT. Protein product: CASSPQGTGGREKLFF.

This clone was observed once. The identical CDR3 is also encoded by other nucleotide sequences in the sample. DNA of the CDR3: TGTGCCAGCAGCTTAGACAGAACTAATGAAAAACTGTTTTTT. Translating it yields CASSLDRTNEKLFF. The V call is TRBV7-9, the J call TRBJ1-4; no reliable D call. V was pared by 1 base and J by 1 base, with 4 bases between. There are 14 residues in the CDR3. Germline CDR1 SEHNR, CDR2 FQNEAQ (reference sequence).

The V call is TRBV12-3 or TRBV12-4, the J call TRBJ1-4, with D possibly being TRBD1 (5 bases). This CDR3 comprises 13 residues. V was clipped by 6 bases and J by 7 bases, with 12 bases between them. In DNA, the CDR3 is TGTGCCAGCAGCCGGGGGGTGGGTGAAAAACTGTTTTTT. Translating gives CASSRGVGEKLFF.

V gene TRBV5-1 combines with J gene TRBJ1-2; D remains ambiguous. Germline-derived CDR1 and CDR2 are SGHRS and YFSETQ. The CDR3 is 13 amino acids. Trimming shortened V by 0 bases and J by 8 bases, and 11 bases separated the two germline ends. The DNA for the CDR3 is TGCGCCAGCAGCTTGGACAGAGTTCCCGGCTACACCTTC. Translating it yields CASSLDRVPGYTF.

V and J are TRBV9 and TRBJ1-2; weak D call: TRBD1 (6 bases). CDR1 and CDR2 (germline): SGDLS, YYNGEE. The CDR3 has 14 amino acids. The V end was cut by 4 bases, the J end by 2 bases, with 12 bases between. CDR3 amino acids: CASSPEGTNYGYTF. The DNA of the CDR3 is TGTGCCAGCAGCCCCGAAGGGACAAACTATGGCTACACCTTC.

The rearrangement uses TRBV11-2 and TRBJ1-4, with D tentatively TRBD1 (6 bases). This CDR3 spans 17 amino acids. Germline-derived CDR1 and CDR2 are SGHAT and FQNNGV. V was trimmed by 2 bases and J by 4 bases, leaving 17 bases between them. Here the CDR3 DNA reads TGTGCCAGCAGCTTACTCAGGGGTAGTCCTCTTAATGAAAAACTGTTTTTT. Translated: CASSLLRGSPLNEKLFF.

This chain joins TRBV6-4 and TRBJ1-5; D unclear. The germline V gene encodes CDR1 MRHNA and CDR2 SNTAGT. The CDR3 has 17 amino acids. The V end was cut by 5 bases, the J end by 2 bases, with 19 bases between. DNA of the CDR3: TGTGCCAGCAGTCCCCTGAGGTCTGAGGAGGGCAATCAGCCCCAGCATTTT. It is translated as CASSPLRSEEGNQPQHF.

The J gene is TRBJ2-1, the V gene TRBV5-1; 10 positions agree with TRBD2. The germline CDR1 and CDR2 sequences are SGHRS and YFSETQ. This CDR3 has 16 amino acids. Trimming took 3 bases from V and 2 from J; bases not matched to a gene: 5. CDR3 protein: CASSSVAGGPYNEQFF. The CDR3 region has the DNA TGCGCCAGCAGCTCGGTAGCGGGGGGCCCCTACAATGAGCAGTTCTTC.

This CDR3 reads CSVEYSTYGYTF. In DNA form, the CDR3 reads TGCAGCGTTGAATACAGTACCTATGGCTACACCTTC. The chain is built from TRBV29-1 and TRBJ1-2; no clear D gene. Germline V gene lookup returns CDR1 SQVTM and CDR2 ANQGSEA. V was clipped by 2 bases and J by 4 bases, with 8 bases between them. CDR3 length equals 12 residues. Combining the CDR3 with reference TRBV29-1 and TRBJ1-2 gives the whole variable domain SAVISQKPSRDICQRGTSLTIQCQVDSQVTMMFWYRQQPGQSLTLIATANQGSEATYESGFVIDKFPISRPNLTFSTLTVSNMSPEDSSIYLCSVEYSTYGYTFGSGTRLTVV.

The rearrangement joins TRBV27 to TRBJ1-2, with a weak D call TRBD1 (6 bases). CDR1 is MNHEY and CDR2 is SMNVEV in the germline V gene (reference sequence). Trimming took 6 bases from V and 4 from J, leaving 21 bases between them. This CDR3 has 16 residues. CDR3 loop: CASRKMGAGLLYGYTF. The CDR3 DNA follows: TGTGCCAGCAGAAAAATGGGGGCAGGACTTCTCTATGGCTACACCTTC.

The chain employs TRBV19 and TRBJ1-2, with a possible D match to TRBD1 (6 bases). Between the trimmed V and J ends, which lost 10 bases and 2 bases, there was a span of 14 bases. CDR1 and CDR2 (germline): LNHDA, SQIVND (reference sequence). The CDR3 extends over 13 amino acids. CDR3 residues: CATTRGQNYGYTF. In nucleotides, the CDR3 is TGTGCCACCACTCGGGGACAAAACTATGGCTACACCTTC.